The next 7 T cell receptor beta chains were all read from a single sample in a study of blood T cells in healthy people across ages (dated by TCRdb to between 2015 and 2017). The library was obtained by 5' RACE. The reads were generated on an Illumina HiSeq 2500. The second PCR ran for about 6 to 12 cycles and used a J-beta primer mix along with a sample-barcoded 5' primer. TCRdb applied fastp at Q25 and MiXCR to the public reads, then kept only in-frame beta chains. Identical CDR3 protein sequences are pooled into one entry, listed with their most common genes and DNA. The sample profile shows 600,000 to 650,000 distinct CDR3 sequences; about 53% of them were found once. The biggest ten clones account for more than 35% of the sample. The specimen sequenced was blood. All receptors derive from a man in his 60s in good health.

The V and J genes are TRBV27 and TRBJ2-7; the D call may be TRBD1 or TRBD2 (5 bases each). Germline V gene lookup returns CDR1 MNHEY and CDR2 SMNVEV (reference sequence). The CDR3 sequence is 14 residues long. Trimming took off 6 bases at V and 1 base at J, with 13 bases between the two ends. For the CDR3, the DNA is TGTGCCAGCAGAGTTGGGACGGATTCCTACGAGCAGTACTTC. This translates into CASRVGTDSYEQYF.

The CDR3 coding sequence is TGTGCCATCGGGGAGGCTAGCGGGAGCTCCTACGAGCAGTACTTC. Translated, it gives CAIGEASGSSYEQYF. This rearrangement joins TRBV10-3 to TRBJ2-7; 10 nucleotides agree with TRBD2. This CDR3 is built from 15 residues. Germline CDR1 reads ENHRY; CDR2 reads SYGVKD. The junction had 7 bases not matched to a gene; V was cut back by 8 bases and J by 0 bases.

V usage is TRBV21-1 and J usage is TRBJ2-4; TRBD1 was called by the table and not checked on the DNA. The J call may be wrong; the DNA end is better matched by TRBJ2-7. TRBV21-1 is a pseudogene. The length of the CDR3 is 17 residues. Here the CDR3 DNA reads TGTGCCAGCAGCAAAATCGGGATCTCGACAGGGGCGGACGAGCAGTACTTC. Protein product: CASSKIGISTGADEQYF.

The chain is built from TRBV20-1 and TRBJ2-1, with D possibly TRBD2 on 7 matching bases. Germline loops: CDR1 DFQATT, CDR2 SNEGSKA (reference sequence). V dropped 5 bases and J dropped 4 bases, with 15 bases sitting between them. CDR3 length equals 14 residues. In nucleotides, the CDR3 is TGCAGTGCTTACGGGGGGCCGGGGTACAATGAGCAGTTCTTC. It yields the protein CSAYGGPGYNEQFF.

The V gene is TRBV20-1, the J gene TRBJ2-1; 8 bases line up with TRBD2. From germline, CDR1 is DFQATT and CDR2 SNEGSKA (reference sequence). The CDR3 contains 10 residues. V lost 7 bases and J lost 14; bases outside the gene matches: 7. CDR3 sequence reads: CSVVRGGEFF. Here the CDR3 DNA reads TGCAGTGTAGTACGGGGGGGCGAGTTCTTC.

This chain uses TRBV13 with TRBJ1-4, with D hard to call. The germline gives CDR1 PRHDT, CDR2 FYEKMQ (reference sequence). The V end lost 9 bases, the J end lost 5 bases, and 19 bases lay between the germline ends. The CDR3 sequence is 15 residues long. CDR3 protein: CASSRDAEVNEKLFF. The CDR3 region has the DNA TGTGCCAGTAGCCGGGATGCGGAGGTGAATGAAAAACTGTTTTTT.

This clonotype was observed a handful of times. The chain has TRBV20-1 and TRBJ1-5; D gene uncertain. Trimming removed 2 bases from V and 0 bases from J, with 5 bases in between. The CDR3 has 13 residues. Germline loops: CDR1 DFQATT, CDR2 SNEGSKA (reference sequence). The CDR3 region has the DNA TGCAGTGCTAGAAGTCCTAGCAATCAGCCCCAGCATTTT. It translates to CSARSPSNQPQHF.